One and the same sample provided the 14 T cell receptor beta chains below, sequenced in a study of T cell repertoires and HLA-DP antigens. Which antigens these TCRs recognize remains unknown. The data were produced by immunoSEQ multiplex PCR, yet TCRdb's version contains in-frame clones alone and is incomplete. The sample holds some 110,000 clones, 92% seen once. The material sequenced was CD4+ T cells from PBMCs. The receptors were sampled from a young woman in good health and CMV-seronegative.

The V and J genes are TRBV4-1 and TRBJ1-2; D is unresolved. This CDR3 is 14 amino acids long. Trimming pared 2 bases from V and 6 bases from J, leaving 13 bases between. Germline CDR1 and CDR2: MGHRA and YSYEKL. The CDR3 loop is CASSQQTPRNGYTF. In DNA, the CDR3 is TGCGCCAGCAGCCAACAAACCCCAAGAAATGGCTACACCTTC.

The chain is built from TRBV2 and TRBJ2-4, with 7 bases identical to TRBD1. The CDR3 spans 16 residues. V shed 2 bases, J shed 6 bases, and the junction held 10 bases outside the gene matches. The germline gives CDR1 SNHLY, CDR2 FYNNEI. The CDR3 loop is CASSEIGTGAGNIQYF. Here the CDR3 DNA reads TGTGCCAGCAGTGAAATAGGTACAGGGGCGGGAAACATTCAGTACTTC.

V is TRBV7-9 and J is TRBJ2-3; D gene ambiguous. Trimming took 1 base from V and 2 from J, leaving 7 bases between them. The CDR3 runs to 14 residues. Per the germline V gene, CDR1 is SEHNR and CDR2 is FQNEAQ (reference sequence). CDR3 loop: CASSLVRLTDTQYF. CDR3 sequence (DNA): TGTGCCAGCAGCTTAGTGCGGCTCACAGATACGCAGTATTTT.

The chain carries TRBV5-6 and TRBJ2-7, with D perhaps given as TRBD1 or TRBD2 (5 bases each). CDR1 is SGHDT, CDR2 YYEEEE, per germline. Trimming shortened V by 4 bases and J by 2 bases, and 13 bases separated the two germline ends. The length of the CDR3 is 14 residues. CDR3 in DNA: TGTGCCAGCAGCACTCTGGGACGCCCCTACGAGCAGTACTTC. Its protein product is CASSTLGRPYEQYF.

The chain has TRBV25-1 and TRBJ2-3; D tentatively reads TRBD1 or TRBD2 (5 bases each). This CDR3 spans 14 amino acids. In germline, CDR1 is MGHDK, CDR2 SYGVNS. V was pared by 1 base and J by 6 bases, with 11 bases between. CDR3 nucleotide sequence: TGTGCCAGCAGTGAATCCCGGGGCATGGATACGCAGTATTTT. It yields the protein CASSESRGMDTQYF. The full variable domain, rest sourced from reference TRBV25-1 and TRBJ2-3, is EADIYQTPRYLVIGTGKKITLECSQTMGHDKMYWYQQDPGMELHLIHYSYGVNSTEKGDLSSESTVSRIRTEHFPLTLESARPSHTSQYLCASSESRGMDTQYFGPGTRLTVL.

This sequence joins TRBV27 and TRBJ2-2, with 14 bases fitting TRBD2. The CDR3 contains 18 residues. Trimming cost V 2 bases and J 4 bases; bases outside gene matches: 6. Germline CDR1 reads MNHEY; CDR2 reads SMNVEV (reference sequence). The CDR3 DNA reads TGTGCCAGCAGTTTAGGGGGACTAGCGGGAGCGGGCACCGGGGAGCTGTTTTTT. This encodes CASSLGGLAGAGTGELFF.

This clone was observed once. The J gene is TRBJ2-3, the V gene TRBV10-1; 8 nucleotides agree with TRBD1. V gave up 5 bases and J gave up 1 base; unmatched junction bases: 2. The germline V gene has CDR1 WNHNN and CDR2 SYGVQD (reference sequence). This CDR3 spans 14 amino acids. The CDR3 DNA follows: TGCGCCAGCAGTACGACAGGGGGCACAGATACGCAGTATTTT. Translating gives CASSTTGGTDTQYF.

The chain has TRBV29-1 and TRBJ2-7, with 9 bases that match TRBD2. The J segment lost 2 bases and the V segment lost 7 bases, leaving 3 bases of the junction unmatched. This CDR3 comprises 12 residues. The germline V gene encodes CDR1 SQVTM and CDR2 ANQGSEA. Here the CDR3 reads CSALAGTYEQYF. DNA for the CDR3: TGCAGCGCACTAGCGGGCACCTACGAGCAGTACTTC.

The genes are TRBV30 and TRBJ2-2; D perhaps matches TRBD2 (7 bases). Trimming removed 8 bases from V and 7 bases from J, with 11 bases in between. CDR3 size: 11 residues. Germline lookup yields CDR1 GTSNPN and CDR2 SVGIG (reference sequence). CDR3 in amino acids: CARGGDGELFF. CDR3 nucleotides: TGTGCCCGAGGGGGGGACGGGGAGCTGTTTTTT.

The V and J genes are TRBV28 and TRBJ2-3; TRBD2 matches 11 bases. Trimming cost V 8 bases and J 0 bases; bases outside gene matches: 4. The CDR3 length is 15 residues. Per the germline V gene, CDR1 is MDHEN and CDR2 is SYDVKM. As DNA, the CDR3 is TGTGCCAGCCCCCCTAGCGGGGGGAGCACAGATACGCAGTATTTT. It specifies CASPPSGGSTDTQYF.

The CDR3 is CASSKGLAGVSTGELFF. The CDR3 coding sequence is TGTGCCAGCAGTAAGGGACTAGCGGGAGTGAGCACCGGGGAGCTGTTTTTT. V usage is TRBV27 and J usage is TRBJ2-2, with TRBD2 matching 14 bases. J lost 4 bases, V lost 5 bases, and 6 bases had no gene match. The CDR3 is 17 amino acids. Per germline, CDR1 MNHEY and CDR2 SMNVEV (reference sequence).

The chain couples TRBV2 to TRBJ2-1; D call uncertain. The CDR3 spans 14 residues. Germline V gene sequence: CDR1 SNHLY, CDR2 FYNNEI. The V gene lost 7 bases and the J gene lost 2 bases, with 12 bases spanning the gap. DNA of the CDR3: TGTGCCAGCAACTACGTTAGGGCCTACAATGAGCAGTTCTTC. This sequence encodes CASNYVRAYNEQFF.

The chain employs TRBV15 and TRBJ1-4; no clear D. This CDR3 region has 12 residues. Germline V gene lookup returns CDR1 LNHNV and CDR2 YYDKDF (reference sequence). Trimming cost V 1 base and J 5 bases, with 2 bases left between them. CDR3 DNA sequence: TGTGCCACCAGCAGAGCGAATGAAAAACTGTTTTTT. It encodes CATSRANEKLFF.

This chain uses TRBV18 with TRBJ2-2; D possibly corresponds to TRBD2 (5 bases). The CDR3 has 15 amino acids. V lost 1 base and J lost 4, with 10 bases in between. Germline CDR1 and CDR2: KGHSH and LQKENI. This CDR3 reads CASSPLLVTTGELFF. CDR3 sequence (DNA): TGTGCCAGCTCACCACTACTAGTCACCACCGGGGAGCTGTTTTTT. Variable domain in full (rest from reference TRBV18 and TRBJ2-2): NAGVMQNPRHLVRRRGQEARLRCSPMKGHSHVYWYRQLPEEGLKFMVYLQKENIIDESGMPKERFSAEFPKEGPSILRIQQVVRGDSAAYFCASSPLLVTTGELFFGEGSRLTVL.